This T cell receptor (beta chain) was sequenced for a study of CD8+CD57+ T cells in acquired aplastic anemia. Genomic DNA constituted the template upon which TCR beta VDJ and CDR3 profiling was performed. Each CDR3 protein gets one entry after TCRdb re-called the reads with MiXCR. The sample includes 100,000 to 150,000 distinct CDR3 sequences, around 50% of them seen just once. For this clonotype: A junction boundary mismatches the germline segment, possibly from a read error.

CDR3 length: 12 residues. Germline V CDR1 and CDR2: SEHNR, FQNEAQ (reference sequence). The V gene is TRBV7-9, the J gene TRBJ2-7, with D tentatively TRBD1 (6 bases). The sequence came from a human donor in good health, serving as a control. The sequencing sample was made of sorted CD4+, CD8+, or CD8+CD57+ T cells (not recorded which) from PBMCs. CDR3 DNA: TGTGCCAGCAGCTTAGGGTCGGACAGTCGGCTCTTC. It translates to CASSLGSDSRLF.